A selection of T cell receptor beta chains follows, all from one sample in a study of OX40 agonist ivuxolimab in advanced cancers. TCRdb keeps only in-frame clones here, not all; method: immunoSEQ multiplex PCR. The sample consists of approximately 60,000 clones, about 81% of them appearing once. Source: CD4+ or CD8+ T cells sorted from blood, taken in a trial of the OX40 agonist ivuxolimab. Receptor source: an adult with an advanced solid tumor such as melanoma, head and neck, liver or kidney cancer. The CDR3 runs from the conserved cysteine through the conserved F or W.

>TRBJ2-7|TRBV4-2
CASSQDPAGGFYEQYF
>TRBJ1-6|TRBV12-5
CASGLRDSPLHF
>TRBJ1-1|TRBV6-6
CASKGKVNTEAFF
>TRBJ1-2|TRBV7-8
CASSLAGPSNYGYTF
>TRBJ1-1|TRBV25-1
CASSAGANTEAFF
>TRBJ2-2|TRBV7-3
CASSLWGRNTGELFF
>TRBJ1-2|TRBV18
CASSPERTGHGYTF
>TRBJ2-2|TRBV6-5
CASSYSRTAPGELFF
>TRBJ2-2|TRBV6-4
CASSPQGSASTGELFF
>TRBJ2-1|TRBV19
CASSMGQGSRGQFF
>TRBJ2-3|TRBV7-8
CASSLAADTQYF
>TRBJ1-5|TRBV7-6
CASSRGAYQPQHF
>TRBJ2-7|TRBV19
CASSRTVVTYEQYF
>TRBJ2-3|TRBV12-5
CASGLGEGTDTQYF
>TRBJ2-7|TRBV6-6
CASSGPQRGRAYEQYF
>TRBJ2-1|TRBV4-3
CASSQVLNNEQFF
>TRBJ1-1|TRBV18
CASSPLDTEAFF
>TRBJ2-3|TRBV2
CASTGGQGRSDTQYF
>TRBJ2-7|TRBV5-5
CASSSYRAGEYF
>TRBJ1-5|TRBV28
CASSLMRPGGQPQHF
>TRBJ1-2|TRBV7-8
CASSLDRFSYGYTF
>TRBJ2-3|TRBV7-8
CASSLVSPRLWYF
>TRBJ1-1|TRBV2
CASSEGGSLLAFF
>TRBJ1-6|TRBV27
CASSLGTGGGSPLHF
>TRBJ1-2|TRBV20-1
CSVGHGAGYTF
>TRBJ1-2|TRBV7-3
CASSLIPSPQGPIYGYTF
>TRBJ1-1|TRBV18
CASSAGVNTEAFF
>TRBJ1-2|TRBV2
CASSEDQGYYGYTF
>TRBJ1-2|TRBV5-6
CASSSTGDPIGYTF
>TRBJ1-5|TRBV28
CASSSFRGSSNQPQHF
>TRBJ2-1|TRBV5-1
CASSLEGLRGNEQFF